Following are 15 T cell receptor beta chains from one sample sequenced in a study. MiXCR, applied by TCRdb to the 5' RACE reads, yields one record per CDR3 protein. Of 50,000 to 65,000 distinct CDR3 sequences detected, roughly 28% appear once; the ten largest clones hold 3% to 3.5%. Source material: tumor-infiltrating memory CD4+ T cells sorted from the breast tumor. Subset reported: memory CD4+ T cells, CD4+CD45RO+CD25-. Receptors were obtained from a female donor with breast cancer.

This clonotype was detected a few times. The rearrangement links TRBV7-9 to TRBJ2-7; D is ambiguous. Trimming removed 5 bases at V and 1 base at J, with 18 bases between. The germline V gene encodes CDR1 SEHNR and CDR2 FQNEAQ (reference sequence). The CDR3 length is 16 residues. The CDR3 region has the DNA TGTGCCAGCAGCCCGGCCGGCAGTTTAGTTTCCTACGAGCAGTACTTC. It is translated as CASSPAGSLVSYEQYF.

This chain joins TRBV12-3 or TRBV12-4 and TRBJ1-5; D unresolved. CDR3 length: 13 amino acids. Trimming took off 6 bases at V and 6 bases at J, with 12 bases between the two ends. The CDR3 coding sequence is TGTGCCAGCAGCTCCGAGGTGGCTCAGCCCCAGCATTTT. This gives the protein CASSSEVAQPQHF.

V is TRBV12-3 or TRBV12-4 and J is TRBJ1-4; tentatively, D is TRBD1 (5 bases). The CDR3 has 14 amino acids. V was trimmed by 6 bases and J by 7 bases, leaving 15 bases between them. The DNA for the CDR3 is TGTGCCAGCAGCAAACAGGTCGGCGGTGAAAAACTGTTTTTT. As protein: CASSKQVGGEKLFF.

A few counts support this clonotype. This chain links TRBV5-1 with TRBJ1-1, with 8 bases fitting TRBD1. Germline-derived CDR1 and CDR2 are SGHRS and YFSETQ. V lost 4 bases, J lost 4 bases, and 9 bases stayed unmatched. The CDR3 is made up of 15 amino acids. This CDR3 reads CASSDYRGDVTEAFF. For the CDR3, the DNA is TGCGCCAGCAGCGACTACAGGGGGGATGTCACTGAAGCTTTCTTT. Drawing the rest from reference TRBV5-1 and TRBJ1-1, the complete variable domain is KAGVTQTPRYLIKTRGQQVTLSCSPISGHRSVSWYQQTPGQGLQFLFEYFSETQRNKGNFPGRFSGRQFSNSRSEMNVSTLELGDSALYLCASSDYRGDVTEAFFGQGTRLTVV.

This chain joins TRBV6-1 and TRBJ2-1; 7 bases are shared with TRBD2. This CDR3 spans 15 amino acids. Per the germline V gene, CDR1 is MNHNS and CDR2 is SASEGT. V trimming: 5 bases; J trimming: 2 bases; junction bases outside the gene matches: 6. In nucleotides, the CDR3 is TGTGCCAGCAGTCGGAGGGGAGGGACCTACAATGAGCAGTTCTTC. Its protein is CASSRRGGTYNEQFF.

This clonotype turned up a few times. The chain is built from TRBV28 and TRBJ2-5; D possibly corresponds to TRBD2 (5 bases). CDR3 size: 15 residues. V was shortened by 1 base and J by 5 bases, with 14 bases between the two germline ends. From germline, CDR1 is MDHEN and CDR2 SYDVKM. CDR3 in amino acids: CASSLYYGIGETQYF. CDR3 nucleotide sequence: TGTGCCAGCAGTTTATATTACGGGATAGGCGAGACCCAGTACTTC.

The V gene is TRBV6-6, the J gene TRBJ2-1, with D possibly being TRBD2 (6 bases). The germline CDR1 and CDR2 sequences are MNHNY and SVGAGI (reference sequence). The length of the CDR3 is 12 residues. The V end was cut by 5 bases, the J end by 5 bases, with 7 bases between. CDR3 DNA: TGTGCCAGCAGTGGGGGGAACAATGAGCAGTTCTTC. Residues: CASSGGNNEQFF.

Here the CDR3 DNA reads TGTGCCACCAGCAGAGTGGACCGATCCTACGAGCAGTACTTC. Encoded protein: CATSRVDRSYEQYF. The V and J genes are TRBV15 and TRBJ2-7; the D is unclear. The length of the CDR3 is 14 residues. Per germline, CDR1 LNHNV and CDR2 YYDKDF (reference sequence). Trimming pared 1 base from V and 1 base from J, leaving 8 bases between.

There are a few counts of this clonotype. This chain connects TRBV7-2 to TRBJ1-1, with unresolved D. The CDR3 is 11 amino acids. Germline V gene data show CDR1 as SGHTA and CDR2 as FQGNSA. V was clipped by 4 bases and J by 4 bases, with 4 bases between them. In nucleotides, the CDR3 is TGTGCCAGCAGCTCCGTCACTGAAGCTTTCTTT. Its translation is CASSSVTEAFF.

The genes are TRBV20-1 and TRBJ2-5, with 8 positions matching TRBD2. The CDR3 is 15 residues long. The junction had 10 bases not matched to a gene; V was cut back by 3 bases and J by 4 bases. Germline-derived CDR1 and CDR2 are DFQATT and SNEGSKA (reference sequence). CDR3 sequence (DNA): TGCAGTGCTAGGAAAGCGGGAGTTATCGCAGAGACCCAGTACTTC. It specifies CSARKAGVIAETQYF.

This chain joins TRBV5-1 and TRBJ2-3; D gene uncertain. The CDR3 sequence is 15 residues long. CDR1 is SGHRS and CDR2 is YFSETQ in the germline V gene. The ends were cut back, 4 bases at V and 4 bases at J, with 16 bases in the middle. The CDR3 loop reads CASSPFGKDADTQYF. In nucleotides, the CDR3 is TGCGCCAGCAGCCCCTTTGGGAAAGACGCAGATACGCAGTATTTT.

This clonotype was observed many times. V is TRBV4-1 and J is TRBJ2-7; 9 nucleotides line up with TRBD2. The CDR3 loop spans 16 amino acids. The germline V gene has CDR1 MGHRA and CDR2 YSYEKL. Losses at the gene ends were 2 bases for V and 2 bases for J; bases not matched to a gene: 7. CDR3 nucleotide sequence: TGCGCCAGCAGCCAAAGTCCCGCGGGAGGGCCCTACGAGCAGTACTTC. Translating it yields CASSQSPAGGPYEQYF.

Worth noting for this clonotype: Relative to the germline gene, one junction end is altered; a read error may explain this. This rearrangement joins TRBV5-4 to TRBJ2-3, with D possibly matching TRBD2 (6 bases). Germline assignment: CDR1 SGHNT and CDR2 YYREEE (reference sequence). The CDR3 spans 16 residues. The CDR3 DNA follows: TGCGCCAGCAGCCCGGGACTCAGCCCTAGCACAGATACGCAGTATTTT. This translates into CASSPGLSPSTDTQYF. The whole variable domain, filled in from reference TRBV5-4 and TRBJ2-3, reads ETGVTQSPTHLIKTRGQQVTLRCSSQSGHNTVSWYQQALGQGPQFIFQYYREEENGRGNFPPRFSGLQFPNYSSELNVNALELDDSALYLCASSPGLSPSTDTQYFGPGTRLTVL.

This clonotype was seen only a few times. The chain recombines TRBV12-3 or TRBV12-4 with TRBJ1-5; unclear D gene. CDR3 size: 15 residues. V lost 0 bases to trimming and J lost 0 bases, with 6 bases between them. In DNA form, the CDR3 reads TGTGCCAGCAGTTTAGCACAGCATAGCAATCAGCCCCAGCATTTT. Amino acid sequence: CASSLAQHSNQPQHF.

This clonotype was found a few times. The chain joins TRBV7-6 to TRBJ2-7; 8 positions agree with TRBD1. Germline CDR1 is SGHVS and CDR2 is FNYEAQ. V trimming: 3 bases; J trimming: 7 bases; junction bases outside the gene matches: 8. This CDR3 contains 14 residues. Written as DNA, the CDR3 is TGTGCCAGCAGCTTTTCAGGGGGCCTGGTGGAGCAGTACTTC. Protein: CASSFSGGLVEQYF.